These 26 T cell receptor beta chains share one sample of origin, sequenced in a study of blood T cells in healthy people across ages. Together with a sample-barcoded 5' primer, a J-beta primer mix was included in a second PCR lasting about 7 to 12 cycles. Each CDR3 protein gets one entry after TCRdb re-called the 5' RACE reads with MiXCR. The repertoire holds some 1.5 million distinct CDR3 sequences, with about 30% as singletons. The source material was blood. Receptors were obtained from a woman aged 30 to 39 in good health.

This clonotype was seen more than once but under ten times. The rearrangement joins TRBV29-1 to TRBJ2-5; TRBD1 aligns across 9 bases. In germline, CDR1 is SQVTM, CDR2 ANQGSEA. The CDR3 has 13 amino acids. J lost 5 bases, V lost 6 bases, and 7 bases had no gene match. CDR3 residues: CSVGQGPQETQYF. The CDR3 DNA sequence: TGCAGCGTGGGACAGGGCCCACAGGAGACCCAGTACTTC.

This clonotype has a count of ten or more. The V gene is TRBV15, the J gene TRBJ2-3, with 9 nucleotides matching TRBD1. The junction had 19 bases not matched to a gene; V was cut back by 4 bases and J by 8 bases. This CDR3 is 18 amino acids long. Germline V gives CDR1 LNHNV, CDR2 YYDKDF (reference sequence). As DNA, the CDR3 is TGTGCCACCAGCAAGGATTCCAACACCGGGACAGGGACTTCTACGCAGTATTTT. This encodes CATSKDSNTGTGTSTQYF. Complete variable domain (other parts from reference TRBV15 and TRBJ2-3): DAMVIQNPRYQVTQFGKPVTLSCSQTLNHNVMYWYQQKSSQAPKLLFHYYDKDFNNEADTPDNFQSRRPNTSFCFLDIRSPGLGDTAMYLCATSKDSNTGTGTSTQYFGPGTRLTVL.

This clonotype has ten or more counts. CDR3 protein: CASSLKTAYGYTF. The CDR3 DNA is TGTGCCAGCAGCTTAAAAACAGCCTATGGCTACACCTTC. This sequence joins TRBV13 and TRBJ1-2; D is ambiguous. This CDR3 is built from 13 residues. V gave up 2 bases and J gave up 4 bases, with 8 bases separating them. The V gene's germline CDR1 is PRHDT and CDR2 FYEKMQ (reference sequence).

The chain uses TRBV7-9 and TRBJ1-2; maybe TRBD1 (6 bases). The CDR3 runs to 14 residues. V was pared by 2 bases and J by 5 bases, with 12 bases between. CDR1 is SEHNR and CDR2 is FQNEAQ in the germline V gene (reference sequence). The CDR3 region is CASSLWDMHYGYTF. The CDR3 nucleotides read TGTGCCAGCAGCTTATGGGACATGCATTATGGCTACACCTTC.

This chain links TRBV20-1 with TRBJ2-5; 7 nucleotides match TRBD2. Germline V lookup: CDR1 DFQATT, CDR2 SNEGSKA (reference sequence). This CDR3 has 16 amino acids. The trim removed 2 bases at V and 7 bases at J, leaving 16 bases unmatched. The CDR3 DNA reads TGCAGTGCTAGAAGCCTGGTTGGGGCGGGGGAGGCGACCCAGTACTTC. Translation gives CSARSLVGAGEATQYF.

The chain employs TRBV7-6 and TRBJ1-2; maybe TRBD1 (5 bases). V was cut by 1 base and J by 13 bases, with 13 bases left in between. The V gene's germline CDR1 is SGHVS and CDR2 FNYEAQ. CDR3 length equals 12 residues. The CDR3 coding sequence is TGTGCCAGCAGCTTAGTTCCAGGGCCTATCACCTTC. This translates into CASSLVPGPITF.

The CDR3 DNA reads TGTGCCAGTACCATTCAGGGTTCGTTGGGGGAGCAGTACTTC. Residues: CASTIQGSLGEQYF. The gene calls are TRBV28 and TRBJ2-7; D perhaps matches TRBD1 (5 bases). The germline gives CDR1 MDHEN, CDR2 SYDVKM. The V end lost 9 bases, the J end lost 7 bases, and 22 bases lay between the germline ends. This CDR3 comprises 14 residues.

The V call is TRBV7-2, the J call TRBJ2-7, with 8 bases lining up with TRBD1. The CDR3 spans 16 residues. V lost 5 bases to trimming and J lost 4 bases; unmatched junction nucleotides: 13. Germline CDR1 is SGHTA and CDR2 is FQGNSA. In DNA, the CDR3 is TGTGCCAGCAGCCGCACAGGCGGGACAGGAGGGTACGAGCAGTACTTC. It yields the protein CASSRTGGTGGYEQYF.

The sample holds many counts of this clonotype. V is TRBV6-5 and J is TRBJ2-4, with TRBD2 identical over 8 bases. This CDR3 region has 17 residues. Germline V lookup: CDR1 MNHEY, CDR2 SVGAGI. V lost 2 bases and J lost 0; bases outside the gene matches: 6. CDR3 sequence: CASSYTRSGVAKNIQYF. The CDR3 DNA reads as TGTGCCAGCAGTTACACGCGTAGCGGGGTAGCCAAAAACATTCAGTACTTC.

This clonotype was counted at least ten times. The rearrangement uses TRBV6-1 and TRBJ2-5; 7 bases fit TRBD2. The CDR3 consists of 16 residues. CDR1 and CDR2 (germline): MNHNS, SASEGT. Trimming removed 7 bases from V and 2 bases from J; junction bases left unmatched: 13. In DNA, the CDR3 is TGTGCCAGCACCCGGCAGCGGGGTGGGTGGCAAGAGACCCAGTACTTC. It codes for CASTRQRGGWQETQYF.

The chain uses TRBV20-1 and TRBJ2-4; D uncertain. The length of the CDR3 is 17 residues. V was shortened by 0 bases and J by 13 bases, with 28 bases between the two germline ends. Germline loops: CDR1 DFQATT, CDR2 SNEGSKA (reference sequence). The CDR3 loop reads CSARDWGRLEIANEQYF. CDR3 sequence (DNA): TGCAGTGCTAGAGATTGGGGTAGGCTAGAGATCGCCAATGAGCAGTACTTC.

This clonotype showed up many times. V gene TRBV7-3 combines with J gene TRBJ2-1; 9 bases are a match to TRBD2. The CDR3 is made up of 14 amino acids. Germline V gene lookup returns CDR1 SGHTA and CDR2 FQGTGA. V lost 2 bases, J lost 4 bases, and 0 bases stayed unmatched. The CDR3 protein is CASSLLAGYNEQFF. The CDR3 bases are TGTGCCAGCAGCTTACTAGCGGGGTACAATGAGCAGTTCTTC.

This clonotype appeared a few times. The chain links TRBV20-1 to TRBJ2-3; the match to TRBD1 covers 8 bases. J lost 4 bases, V lost 5 bases, and 8 bases had no gene match. CDR1 DFQATT and CDR2 SNEGSKA come from the germline V gene (reference sequence). The CDR3 length is 14 residues. The CDR3 protein is CSASDRVYPDTQYF. CDR3 in DNA: TGCAGTGCTTCGGACAGGGTATATCCAGATACGCAGTATTTT.

This clonotype was seen only a few times. The J gene is TRBJ2-2, the V gene TRBV6-4, with 8 bases matching TRBD2. J gave up 3 bases and V 7 bases, and 4 bases lay outside the gene matches. This CDR3 region has 14 residues. CDR1 and CDR2 from the germline V gene are MRHNA and SNTAGT. The CDR3 bases are TGTGCCAGCAAGTCGCGGGGGGACACCGGGGAGCTGTTTTTT. Translated, it gives CASKSRGDTGELFF.

In this sample, this clonotype turned up a few times. This chain links TRBV14 with TRBJ2-3, with D hard to call. Trimming shortened V by 2 bases and J by 9 bases, and 15 bases separated the two germline ends. The germline V gene has CDR1 SGHDN and CDR2 FVKESK. The CDR3 extends over 14 amino acids. CDR3 nucleotides: TGTGCCAGCAGCCAAAGTGGGCTCCAATCGACGCAGTATTTT. Protein: CASSQSGLQSTQYF.

This clonotype was detected many times. J is TRBJ2-7 and V is TRBV18; TRBD2 matches at 7 bases. Trimming removed 1 base from V and 3 bases from J; junction bases left unmatched: 9. The V gene's germline CDR1 is KGHSH and CDR2 LQKENI. The length of the CDR3 is 16 residues. The CDR3 DNA reads TGTGCCAGCTCACCACTCCCGACTAGCTCGGGCTACGAGCAGTACTTC. Its protein is CASSPLPTSSGYEQYF.

The rearrangement uses TRBV21-1 and TRBJ2-7; the D call of TRBD1 is as the table states it, not checked on the DNA. The last part of the DNA fits TRBJ2-5 better; the J call may be wrong. TRBV21-1 is a known pseudogene. CDR3 length: 15 amino acids. As DNA, the CDR3 is TGTGCCAGCAGCAAAGAAACAGGGGAAGTTGAGACCCAGTACTTC. This codes for CASSKETGEVETQYF.

The chain couples TRBV4-1 to TRBJ2-2, with 9 bases aligning to TRBD1. J gave up 8 bases and V 3 bases, and 7 bases lay outside the gene matches. Germline V gene lookup returns CDR1 MGHRA and CDR2 YSYEKL. This CDR3 spans 15 amino acids. The CDR3 DNA is TGCGCCAGCAGCCACAGACAGGGGGATACTGGGGAGCTGTTTTTT. It is translated as CASSHRQGDTGELFF.

This clonotype has more than one count but fewer than ten. The chain couples TRBV20-1 to TRBJ2-3, with no clear D. Germline V gene sequence: CDR1 DFQATT, CDR2 SNEGSKA (reference sequence). This CDR3 has 13 amino acids. The ends were cut back, 3 bases at V and 6 bases at J, with 13 bases in the middle. The CDR3 sequence is CSASGLGTDTQYF. The CDR3 DNA reads as TGCAGTGCTAGTGGGCTAGGAACCGATACGCAGTATTTT.

This clonotype has only a few counts. CDR3 DNA: TGTGCCAGCAGCTTGGGTAACAGGGAGACCCTTGGCTACACCTTC. This translates into CASSLGNRETLGYTF. This chain uses TRBV5-5 with TRBJ1-2, with D possibly TRBD1 on 6 matching bases. This CDR3 spans 15 amino acids. The V gene's germline CDR1 is SGHKS and CDR2 YYEKEE (reference sequence). The V end lost 0 bases, the J end lost 7 bases, and 16 bases lay between the germline ends.

In its sample, this clonotype was seen many times. The chain carries TRBV5-1 and TRBJ2-7; D may match TRBD1 or TRBD2 (5 bases each). CDR1 and CDR2 from the germline V gene are SGHRS and YFSETQ. This CDR3 has 15 amino acids. Trimming took 3 bases from V and 2 from J, leaving 15 bases between them. The CDR3 DNA reads as TGCGCCAGCAGCTCCGGGACGAACCCCACCTACGAGCAGTACTTC. It encodes CASSSGTNPTYEQYF.

V and J are TRBV12-3 or TRBV12-4 and TRBJ1-6; D is undetermined. Trimming stripped 7 bases from V and 6 bases from J, with 16 bases between. The CDR3 runs to 15 residues. CDR3 sequence (DNA): TGTGCCAGCACCAAGGAGTTAGGGAGTAATTCACCCCTCCACTTT. The encoded protein is CASTKELGSNSPLHF.

The chain is built from TRBV6-6 and TRBJ2-7, with D perhaps assigned TRBD1 or TRBD2 (5 bases each). The CDR3 length is 17 residues. V dropped 7 bases and J dropped 1 base, with 23 bases sitting between them. Germline loops: CDR1 MNHNY, CDR2 SVGAGI (reference sequence). CDR3 nucleotides: TGTGCCAGCACCAGCCGGGTAGTGGGGACCCTATCCTACGAGCAGTACTTC. Protein: CASTSRVVGTLSYEQYF.

The chain is built from TRBV11-2 and TRBJ2-3; possibly TRBD2 for D (6 bases). V lost 5 bases and J 5 bases, leaving 17 bases between the germline ends. CDR3 length: 15 amino acids. Germline V CDR1 and CDR2: SGHAT, FQNNGV. In DNA, the CDR3 is TGTGCCAGCAGCGCTTCACTTAGCGGAAAAGATACGCAGTATTTT. It is translated as CASSASLSGKDTQYF.

Concerning this clonotype: Possible read error: a much larger clone is one base away. The chain recombines TRBV18 with TRBJ2-5; D is unclear. This CDR3 region has 13 residues. CDR1 and CDR2 (germline): KGHSH, LQKENI. V lost 1 base and J 11 bases, leaving 14 bases between the germline ends. DNA for the CDR3: TGTGCCAGCTCACCACAGGGTTTATACGGGCAGTACTTC. Its translation: CASSPQGLYGQYF.

The rearrangement uses TRBV30 and TRBJ2-5; D remains unclear. The CDR3 runs 14 residues. Trimming cost V 5 bases and J 1 base, with 14 bases left between them. Germline V gene lookup returns CDR1 GTSNPN and CDR2 SVGIG (reference sequence). CDR3 nucleotides: TGTGCCTGGTCCGCCTGGACGGCCCAAGAGACCCAGTACTTC. The encoded protein is CAWSAWTAQETQYF.